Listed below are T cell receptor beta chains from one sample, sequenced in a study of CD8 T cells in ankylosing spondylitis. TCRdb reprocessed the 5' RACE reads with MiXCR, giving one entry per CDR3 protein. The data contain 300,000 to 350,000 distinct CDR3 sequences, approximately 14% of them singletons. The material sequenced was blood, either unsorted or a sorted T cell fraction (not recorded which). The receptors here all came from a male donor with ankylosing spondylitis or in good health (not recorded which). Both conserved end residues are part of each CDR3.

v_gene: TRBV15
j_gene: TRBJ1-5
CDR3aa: CATSRDEATIPNQPQHF

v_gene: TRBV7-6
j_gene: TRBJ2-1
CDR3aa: CASSLDQGSYNEQFF

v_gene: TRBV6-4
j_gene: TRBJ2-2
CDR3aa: CASSEGTGSGELFF

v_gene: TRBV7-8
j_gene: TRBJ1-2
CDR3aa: CASSSGGGLYGYTF

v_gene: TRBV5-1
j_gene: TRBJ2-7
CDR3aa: CASSEGTVTYEQYF

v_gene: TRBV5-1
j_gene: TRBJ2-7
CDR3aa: CASSLSSPNYEQYF

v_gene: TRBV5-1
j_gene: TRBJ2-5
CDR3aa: CASSLGSGRTQETQYF

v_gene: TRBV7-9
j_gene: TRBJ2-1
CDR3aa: CASSLVLDEQFF

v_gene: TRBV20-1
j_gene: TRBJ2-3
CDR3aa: CSASVATDTQYF

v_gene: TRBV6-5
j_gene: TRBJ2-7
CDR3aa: CASSYSPTSGPYEQYF

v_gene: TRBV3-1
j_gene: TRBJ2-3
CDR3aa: CASSPRTSGRLTDTQYF

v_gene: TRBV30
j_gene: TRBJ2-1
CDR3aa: CAWSKASGSDEQFF

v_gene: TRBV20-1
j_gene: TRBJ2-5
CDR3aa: CSARAPGETQYF

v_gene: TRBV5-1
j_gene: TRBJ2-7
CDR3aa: CASSSRAEQYF

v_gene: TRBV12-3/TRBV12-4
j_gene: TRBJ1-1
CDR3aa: CASSLSSAGHEAFF

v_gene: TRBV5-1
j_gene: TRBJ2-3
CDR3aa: CASRRTSSTDTQYF

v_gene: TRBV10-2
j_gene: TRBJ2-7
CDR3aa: CAIGPRDRDGEQYF

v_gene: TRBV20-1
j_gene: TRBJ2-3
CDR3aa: CSARDSSTDTQYF

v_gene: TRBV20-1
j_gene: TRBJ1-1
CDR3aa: CSASAGPKGTEAFF

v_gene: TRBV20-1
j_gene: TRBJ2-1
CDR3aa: CSASSGGSYNEQFF

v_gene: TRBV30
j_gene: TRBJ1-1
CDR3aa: CAWSQGARTEAFF

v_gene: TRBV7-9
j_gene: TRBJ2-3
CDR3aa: CASSRLRGRTDTQYF

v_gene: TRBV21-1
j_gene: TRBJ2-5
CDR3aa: CASSIMSRRETQYF

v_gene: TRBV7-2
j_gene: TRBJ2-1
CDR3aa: CASSLAGRIYNEQFF

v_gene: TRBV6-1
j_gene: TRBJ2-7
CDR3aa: CASRGGGNVAYEQYF

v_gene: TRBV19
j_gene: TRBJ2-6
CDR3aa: CASRDRVGANVLTF

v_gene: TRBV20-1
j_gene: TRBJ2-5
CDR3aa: CSASGGARETQYF

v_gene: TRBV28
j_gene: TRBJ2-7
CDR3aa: CASSLPGREQYF

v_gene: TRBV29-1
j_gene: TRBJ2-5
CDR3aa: CSVETLDRSTQETQYF

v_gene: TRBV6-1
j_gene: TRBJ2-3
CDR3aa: CASSRTTTQEDTQYF

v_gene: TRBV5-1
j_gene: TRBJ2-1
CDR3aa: CASSAEGAYEQFF

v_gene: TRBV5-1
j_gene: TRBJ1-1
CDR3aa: CASSLDADMNTEAFF

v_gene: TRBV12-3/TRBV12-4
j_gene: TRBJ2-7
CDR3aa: CASSLGGSVGEQYF

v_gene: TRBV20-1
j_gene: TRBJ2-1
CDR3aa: CSARDGLAGIYNEQFF

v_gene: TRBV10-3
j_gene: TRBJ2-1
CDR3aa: CAIRGAPGTSGPGAQFF

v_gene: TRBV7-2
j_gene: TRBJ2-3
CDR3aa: CASSLATSGHGSQYF

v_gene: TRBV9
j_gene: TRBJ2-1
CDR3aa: CASSETSGGDNEQFF

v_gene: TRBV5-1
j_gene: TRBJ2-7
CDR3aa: CASSLEPGQGYEQYF

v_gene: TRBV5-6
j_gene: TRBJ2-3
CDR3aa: CASIFKGGSADTQYF

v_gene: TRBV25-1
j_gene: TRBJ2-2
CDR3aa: CASRSTQTGSRANTGELFF

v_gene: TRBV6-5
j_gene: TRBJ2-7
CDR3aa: CASSYDRDRGYEQYF

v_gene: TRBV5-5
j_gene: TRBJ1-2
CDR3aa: CASSLGGGGPGNYGYTF

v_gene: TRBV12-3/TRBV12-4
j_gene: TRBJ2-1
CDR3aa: CASNQDREKQFF

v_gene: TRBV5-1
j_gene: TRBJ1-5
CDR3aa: CASSIGQGGHQPQHF

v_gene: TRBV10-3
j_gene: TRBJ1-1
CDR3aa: CAITRTGANTEAFF

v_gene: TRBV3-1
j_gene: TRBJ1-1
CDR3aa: CASTLDSLNTEAFF

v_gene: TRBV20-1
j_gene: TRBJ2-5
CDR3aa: CSAPKQGRETQYF

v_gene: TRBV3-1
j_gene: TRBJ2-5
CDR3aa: CASSPLTGLAEETQYF

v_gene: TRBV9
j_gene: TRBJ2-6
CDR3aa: CASSVDLSGANVLTF

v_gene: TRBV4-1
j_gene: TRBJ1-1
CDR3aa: CASSQEPRRTEAFF

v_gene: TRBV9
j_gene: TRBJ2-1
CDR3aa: CASSETGTGSGLEQFF

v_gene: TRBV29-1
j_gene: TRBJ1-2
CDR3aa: CSVSRGGYYGYTF

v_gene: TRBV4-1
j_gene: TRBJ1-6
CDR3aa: CASQKELGGSPLHF

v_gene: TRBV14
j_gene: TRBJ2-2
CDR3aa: CASSQDFTTGELFF

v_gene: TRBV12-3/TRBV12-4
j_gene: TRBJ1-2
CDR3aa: CASSLGDSIRGYTF

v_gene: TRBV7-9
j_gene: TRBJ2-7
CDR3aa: CASSLLTEPYF

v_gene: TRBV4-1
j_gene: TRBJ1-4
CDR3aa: CASTQKSRGDEKLFF

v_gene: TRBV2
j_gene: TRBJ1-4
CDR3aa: CASSGQITNEKLFF